The 2 T cell receptor beta chains in this list originate from one sample, sequenced in a study of early T cells in non-severe SARS-CoV-2 infection. MiXCR, run by TCRdb on the 5' RACE reads, gives a single entry per CDR3 protein. Among some 28,000 distinct CDR3 sequences, roughly 5% were seen once, and the ten largest hold 24%. The sequenced material came from whole blood. The source is an adult who was a healthcare worker with PCR-confirmed SARS-CoV-2 infection or an uninfected control (not recorded which).

This clonotype has just one count. V gene TRBV7-6 combines with J gene TRBJ2-6, with TRBD2 as a possible D gene (5 bases). The CDR3 has 16 amino acids. From germline, CDR1 is SGHVS and CDR2 FNYEAQ. Deletions cut 5 bases from V and 2 bases from J, with 13 bases between. The CDR3 bases are TGTGCCAGCAGCCCCTATGGGAGAGCTGGGGCCAACGTCCTGACTTTC. Protein: CASSPYGRAGANVLTF.

This clonotype was counted between two and nine times. At one end, the junction sequence differs from germline, possibly due to a read error. The rearrangement links TRBV20-1 to TRBJ1-6; TRBD1 agrees at 8 bases. The CDR3 has 15 residues. The germline gives CDR1 DFQATT, CDR2 SNEGSKA (reference sequence). CDR3: CSARVGQGFNSPPHF. The CDR3 nucleotides read TGCAGTGCTAGAGTAGGACAGGGCTTCAATTCACCCCCCCACTTT.